This T cell receptor beta chain originates from a study of regulatory T cells in long-lasting Graves disease (dated by TCRdb to the early 2020s). At the level of the whole study: Persistent Graves' disease meant more than 5 years of antithyroid drug treatment with TSH receptor autoantibodies that stayed positive. Patients with persistent Graves' disease were compared with patients with newly diagnosed Graves' disease using TCR sequencing and RNA sequencing of peripheral blood. The study was registered as a clinical trial and conducted in China. A total of approximately 35 samples underwent TCR sequencing: some 13 from persistent and roughly 20 from newly diagnosed Graves' disease patients. Antithyroid drugs had been taken for about 10.3 years on average by persistent Graves' disease patients in the clinical cohort.

Sample time point, as interpreted from the label and publication: persistent/refractory GD, antithyroid drugs over 5 years with positive TRAb. For both TCR sequencing and RNA sequencing, RNA was extracted from PBMCs in TRIzol. Graves' disease was diagnosed according to American Thyroid Association guidelines. The patients came from an endocrinology department in Xi'an, China. Each patient gave 9 to 10 milliliters of peripheral blood, collected in an EDTA anticoagulant tube. Ficoll Paque Plus density gradient separation was used to isolate PBMCs, and no additional T cell sorting was done. RNA quality was checked with an Agilent 2100 Bioanalyzer and agarose gel, and concentration with a NanoDrop 2000. V gives up 5 bases and J gives up 5 bases, and the segment between their germline ends measures 15 bases. CDR1 and CDR2 (MNHNS, SASEGT) derive from the germline V gene. Spanning cysteine to phenylalanine, the CDR3 consists of 14 amino acids. Of all the DNA, just the CDR3 is kept, 42 bases in frame from base 1.

The library was generated by multiplex PCR. TCRdb names Illumina HiSeq 4000 as the instrument used. CDR3 regions were amplified by Arm-PCR with iRepertoire HTBI primers to construct TCR beta libraries. PCR products were gel purified before sequencing. As for the authors' bioinformatics: Across samples, roughly 60 TRBV and 13 to 15 TRBJ segments were identified and used for gene usage analysis of CDR3 amino acid clonotypes. COPE and FqMerger were used to merge filtered high-quality paired reads into contigs. BLAST was used to align contigs to the IMGT TRBV, TRBD and TRBJ reference genes, and CDR3 was defined following IMGT. Any clonotype with a frequency above 0.1% was counted as a highly expanded clone. Shannon entropy served as the measure of repertoire diversity, while the Gini coefficient captured V-J evenness. Public clonotypes were defined as clonotypes shared by more than one individual. TCRdb ran its own pipeline on the public reads, namely fastp trimming at Q25 and MiXCR clone calling, and kept in-frame beta chains. CDR3 protein duplicates are merged, each entry listing the most common genes and DNA. The V and J calls follow TCRdb's processing rather than the paper's. In all, the sample holds a few hundred thousand distinct CDR3 sequences, and roughly 20% of those were seen once. The ten largest clones add up to around a quarter of the sample.

This clonotype came up many times. Its antigen has not been determined. No clone much larger than this one lies a single base away; base qualities are absent. The study at large found these results: More public clonotypes were shared among persistent patients (around 3,000) than among newly diagnosed patients (roughly 1,000). Sequencing and analysis were restricted to the TCR beta chain. Preferential use of TRBV28, TRBJ1-2 and TRBJ2-5 was observed in persistent disease, whereas TRBV20-1 and TRBJ2-1 were favored in newly diagnosed disease. The authors noted that the small sample size was a limitation that may lower accuracy. Persistent Graves' disease patients showed lower TCR Shannon entropy and fewer highly expanded clones than newly diagnosed patients, suggesting clonal expansion. Peripheral blood alone was examined, since thyroid tissue, which constituted the primary lesion, could not be accessed.

The rearrangement combines TRBV6-1 with TRBJ2-5; too little of a D gene remains to name it. The clonotype was recovered from a woman aged 40 to 55 with Graves disease. Donor details come from another sample of the same person, matched by shared clones. Sequenced here: peripheral blood mononuclear cells (PBMCs), sampled when the disease was refractory, from a patient treated with antithyroid drugs. The DNA is as follows: TGTGCCAGCAGTCCGCGGCCTAAAGGGGAGACCCAGTACTTC. It is translated as CASSPRPKGETQYF.